A single sample gave rise to the 17 T cell receptor beta chains below, sequenced in a study of T cells in Graves' hyperthyroidism and ophthalmopathy. RNA transcripts gave rise to amplified TCR beta CDR3 regions. The HTBI primer set was used in a first-round RT-PCR of the TCR CDR3. One entry per CDR3 protein, called by TCRdb with MiXCR from the multiplex PCR reads. The sample lists hundreds of thousands of distinct CDR3 sequences; about 45% were seen once. The material sequenced was peripheral blood or thyroid tissue (not recorded which). Source of these receptors: an adult man with Graves' disease, either hyperthyroidism or ophthalmopathy (not recorded which).

This chain links TRBV12-3 or TRBV12-4 with TRBJ1-2; D is unresolved. The CDR3 extends over 16 amino acids. With 1 base removed from V and 8 bases from J, the gap between germline ends came to 20 bases. The CDR3 nucleotides read TGTGCCAGCAGTTTAGGTCCAGCCCCCGGGCTACGCGGCTACACCTTC. Its protein is CASSLGPAPGLRGYTF.

V is TRBV7-9 and J is TRBJ1-5, with 11 bases fitting TRBD1. CDR3 length: 13 residues. From germline, CDR1 is SEHNR and CDR2 FQNEAQ (reference sequence). Germline trimming cut 3 bases from V and 12 bases from J; bases unmatched to any gene: 4. CDR3 bases: TGTGCCAGCAGCTTCCGGGACAGGGGGGACCAGCATTTT. Encoded protein: CASSFRDRGDQHF.

This clonotype was observed a few times. The chain carries TRBV6-5 and TRBJ1-4, with D tentatively TRBD1 (6 bases). Germline V gene sequence: CDR1 MNHEY, CDR2 SVGAGI. This CDR3 has 15 residues. Trimming shortened V by 7 bases and J by 0 bases, and 12 bases separated the two germline ends. CDR3 protein: CASTLDSATNEKLFF. The CDR3, as DNA: TGTGCCAGCACTCTGGACAGTGCAACTAATGAAAAACTGTTTTTT.

CDR3 DNA sequence: TGTGCCAGCAGTTTTGACGGGAGGCAGATGAACACTGAAGCTTTCTTT. It codes for CASSFDGRQMNTEAFF. The chain links TRBV12-3 or TRBV12-4 to TRBJ1-1, with no clear D. There are 16 residues in the CDR3. Trimming removed 3 bases at V and 0 bases at J, with 14 bases between.

The DNA for the CDR3 is TGTGCCAGCAGCTTAGGCCAAGGACAGGGCATGGGAGAGACCCAGTACTTC. Protein sequence: CASSLGQGQGMGETQYF. The V call is TRBV7-9, the J call TRBJ2-5; 8 bases agree with TRBD1. This CDR3 has 17 residues. From germline, CDR1 is SEHNR and CDR2 FQNEAQ (reference sequence). V lost 1 base to trimming and J lost 4 bases; unmatched junction nucleotides: 11.

The rearrangement joins TRBV7-8 to TRBJ1-2; 8 bases are shared with TRBD1. V trimming: 2 bases; J trimming: 14 bases; junction bases outside the gene matches: 13. CDR1 and CDR2 from the germline V gene are SGHVS and FQNEAQ. The length of the CDR3 is 14 residues. As DNA, the CDR3 is TGTGCCAGCAGCTTACACGCCTCAGGACAGGGCGTAACCTTC. This sequence encodes CASSLHASGQGVTF. Supplemented by reference TRBV7-8 and TRBJ1-2, the full variable domain reads GAGVSQSPRYKVAKRGQDVALRCDPISGHVSLFWYQQALGQGPEFLTYFQNEAQLDKSGLPSDRFFAERPEGSVSTLKIQRTQQEDSAVYLCASSLHASGQGVTFGSGTRLTVV.

The chain employs TRBV11-2 and TRBJ1-1; D is undetermined. Trimming took 2 bases from V and 0 from J, leaving 10 bases between them. The CDR3 spans 15 residues. Germline CDR1 is SGHAT and CDR2 is FQNNGV. The CDR3 loop is CASSLLSSLNTEAFF. The CDR3 DNA reads as TGTGCCAGCAGCTTATTAAGTTCGTTGAACACTGAAGCTTTCTTT.

The CDR3 reads CASSVAAGQETQYF. The CDR3 DNA reads as TGTGCCAGCAGCGTAGCGGCTGGGCAAGAGACCCAGTACTTC. The chain joins TRBV9 to TRBJ2-5; D gene uncertain. The CDR3 totals 14 residues. Looked up from germline, CDR1 is SGDLS and CDR2 is YYNGEE. Between the trimmed V and J ends, which lost 0 bases and 2 bases, there was a span of 8 bases.

Concerning this clonotype: The junction departs from germline at one end; a sequencing error may be responsible. This chain connects TRBV7-2 to TRBJ1-6, with D hard to call. CDR1 SGHTA and CDR2 FQGNSA come from the germline V gene. The CDR3 has 15 amino acids. CDR3 coding DNA: TGTGCCTGCAGCGTTGCTACTGAGGCGGATTCACCCCTCCACTTT. Encoded protein: CACSVATEADSPLHF. The full variable domain, completed using reference TRBV7-2 and TRBJ1-6, is GAGVSQSPSNKVTEKGKDVELRCDPISGHTALYWYRQSLGQGLEFLIYFQGNSAPDKSGLPSDRFSAERTGGSVSTLTIQRTQQEDSAVYLCACSVATEADSPLHFGNGTRLTVT.

The chain combines TRBV15 with TRBJ1-2; TRBD1 matches at 7 bases. The CDR3 loop spans 16 amino acids. Looked up from germline, CDR1 is LNHNV and CDR2 is YYDKDF (reference sequence). Trimming at V came to 5 bases and at J to 3 bases, leaving 12 bases not matched to a gene. The CDR3 bases are TGTGCCACCAGCTTCCCGTCCCGGACAGGAGACTATGGCTACACCTTC. Translation: CATSFPSRTGDYGYTF.

Details on this clonotype: The junction does not match germline at one end; this may be a read error. The chain recombines TRBV29-1 with TRBJ1-5, with D tentatively TRBD1 (6 bases). The CDR3 runs 11 residues. The V gene's germline CDR1 is SQVTM and CDR2 ANQGSEA. CDR3 region: CSFEGGQPQHF. The CDR3 nucleotides are TGCAGCTTTGAGGGGGGGCAGCCCCAGCATTTT.

This clonotype has just a few counts. V is TRBV7-9 and J is TRBJ2-7; no definite D call. The ends were cut back, 5 bases at V and 5 bases at J, with 16 bases in the middle. The length of the CDR3 is 14 residues. The germline V gene encodes CDR1 SEHNR and CDR2 FQNEAQ (reference sequence). CDR3 DNA: TGTGCCAGCAGCGAGAATAACCTACGGGACGAGCAGTACTTC. This encodes CASSENNLRDEQYF. The full variable domain, rest sourced from reference TRBV7-9 and TRBJ2-7, is DTGVSQNPRHKITKRGQNVTFRCDPISEHNRLYWYRQTLGQGPEFLTYFQNEAQLEKSRLLSDRFSAERPKGSFSTLEIQRTEQGDSAMYLCASSENNLRDEQYFGPGTRLTVT.

The chain combines TRBV5-1 with TRBJ1-2; 10 nucleotides match TRBD1. J gave up 8 bases and V 3 bases, and 10 bases lay outside the gene matches. Germline assignment: CDR1 SGHRS and CDR2 YFSETQ. This CDR3 spans 15 amino acids. The CDR3 protein is CASSSLRTGGEGYTF. CDR3 bases: TGCGCCAGCAGCTCCCTACGGACAGGGGGAGAGGGCTACACCTTC.

The chain joins TRBV24-1 to TRBJ2-5; D is possibly TRBD2 (6 bases). The CDR3 spans 14 residues. CDR1 and CDR2 (germline): KGHDR, SFDVKD. V lost 5 bases and J 4 bases, leaving 13 bases between the germline ends. CDR3 amino acids: CATSGRGSAETQYF. In nucleotides, the CDR3 is TGTGCCACCAGTGGTCGGGGGAGTGCAGAGACCCAGTACTTC.

Regarding this clonotype: A much larger clone is a single base away; this may be a read error. The rearrangement joins TRBV5-1 to TRBJ2-7; 8 nucleotides line up with TRBD1. Germline CDR1 SGHRS, CDR2 YFSETQ. The CDR3 length is 15 residues. CDR3 nucleotides: TGCGCCAGCAGCTTTACAGGGGGAAAGGGCTACGGGCAGTACTTC. It yields the protein CASSFTGGKGYGQYF.

As for this clonotype: The junction departs from germline at one end; a sequencing error may be responsible. This chain connects TRBV29-1 to TRBJ1-6; D remains ambiguous. CDR3 size: 10 residues. Germline CDR1 reads SQVTM; CDR2 reads ANQGSEA. Written as DNA, the CDR3 is TGCAGTGTTGGAAATTCACCCCTCCACTTT. This gives the protein CSVGNSPLHF. Complete variable domain (other parts from reference TRBV29-1 and TRBJ1-6): SAVISQKPSRDICQRGTSLTIQCQVDSQVTMMFWYRQQPGQSLTLIATANQGSEATYESGFVIDKFPISRPNLTFSTLTVSNMSPEDSSIYLCSVGNSPLHFGNGTRLTVT.

CDR3 amino acids: CSARAQGGYEAFF. The CDR3 region has the DNA TGCAGTGCTAGAGCGCAGGGGGGGTATGAAGCTTTCTTT. The gene calls are TRBV20-1 and TRBJ1-1; 7 nucleotides agree with TRBD1. The ends lost 1 base at V and 7 bases at J; junction bases unmatched: 6. Germline V gives CDR1 DFQATT, CDR2 SNEGSKA (reference sequence). The CDR3 is 13 residues long.